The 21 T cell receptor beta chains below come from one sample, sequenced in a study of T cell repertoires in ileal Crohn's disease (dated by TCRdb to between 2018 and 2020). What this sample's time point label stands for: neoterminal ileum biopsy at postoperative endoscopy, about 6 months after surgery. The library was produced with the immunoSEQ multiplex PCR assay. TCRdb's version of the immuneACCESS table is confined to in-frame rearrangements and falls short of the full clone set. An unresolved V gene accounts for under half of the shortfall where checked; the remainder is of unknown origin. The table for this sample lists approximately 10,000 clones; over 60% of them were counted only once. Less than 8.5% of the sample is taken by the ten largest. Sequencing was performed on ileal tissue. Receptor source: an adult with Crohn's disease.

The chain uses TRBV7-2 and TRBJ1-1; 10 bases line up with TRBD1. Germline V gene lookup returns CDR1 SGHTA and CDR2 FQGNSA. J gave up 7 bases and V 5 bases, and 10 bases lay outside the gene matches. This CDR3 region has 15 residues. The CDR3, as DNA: TGTGCCAGCAGCGACCCGGGACAGGGGCGAGGTGAAGCTTTCTTT. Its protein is CASSDPGQGRGEAFF.

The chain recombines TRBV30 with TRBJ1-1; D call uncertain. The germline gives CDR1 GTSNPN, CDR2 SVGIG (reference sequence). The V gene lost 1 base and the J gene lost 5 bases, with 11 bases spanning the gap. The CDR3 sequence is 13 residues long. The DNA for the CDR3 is TGTGCCTGGAGTGCCCGGCGGGTTACTGAAGCTTTCTTT. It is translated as CAWSARRVTEAFF.

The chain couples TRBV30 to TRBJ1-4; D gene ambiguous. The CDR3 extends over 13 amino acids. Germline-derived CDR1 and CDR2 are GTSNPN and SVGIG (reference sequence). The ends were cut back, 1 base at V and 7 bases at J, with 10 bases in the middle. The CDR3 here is CAWSEAPGEKLFF. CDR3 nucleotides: TGTGCCTGGAGTGAGGCTCCGGGTGAAAAACTGTTTTTT.

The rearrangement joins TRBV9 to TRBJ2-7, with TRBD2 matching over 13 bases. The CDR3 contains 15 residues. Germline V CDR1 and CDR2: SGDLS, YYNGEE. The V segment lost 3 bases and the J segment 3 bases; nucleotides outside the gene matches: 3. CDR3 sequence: CASSALAGGHYEQYF. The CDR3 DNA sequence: TGTGCCAGCAGCGCACTAGCGGGAGGGCACTACGAGCAGTACTTC.

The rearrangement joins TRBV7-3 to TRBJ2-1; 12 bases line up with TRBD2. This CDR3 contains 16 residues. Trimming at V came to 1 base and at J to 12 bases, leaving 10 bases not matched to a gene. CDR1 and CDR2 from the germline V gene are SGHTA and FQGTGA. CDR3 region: CASSLIPTSGSEAQFF. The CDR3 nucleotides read TGTGCCAGCAGCTTAATACCGACTAGCGGGAGCGAGGCGCAGTTCTTC.

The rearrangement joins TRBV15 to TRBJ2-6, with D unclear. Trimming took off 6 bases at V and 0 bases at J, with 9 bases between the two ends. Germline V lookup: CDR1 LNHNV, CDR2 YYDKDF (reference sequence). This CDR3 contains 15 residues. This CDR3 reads CATRNIHSGANVLTF. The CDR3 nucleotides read TGTGCCACCAGAAACATCCACTCTGGGGCCAACGTCCTGACTTTC. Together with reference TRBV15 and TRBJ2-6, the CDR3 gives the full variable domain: DAMVIQNPRYQVTQFGKPVTLSCSQTLNHNVMYWYQQKSSQAPKLLFHYYDKDFNNEADTPDNFQSRRPNTSFCFLDIRSPGLGDTAMYLCATRNIHSGANVLTFGAGSRLTVL.

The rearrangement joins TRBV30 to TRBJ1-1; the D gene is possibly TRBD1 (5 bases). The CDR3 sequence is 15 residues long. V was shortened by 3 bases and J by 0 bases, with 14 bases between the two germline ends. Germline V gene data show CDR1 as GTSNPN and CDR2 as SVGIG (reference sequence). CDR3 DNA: TGTGCCTGGAGAAAATTGGGGGGGATGAACACTGAAGCTTTCTTT. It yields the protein CAWRKLGGMNTEAFF.

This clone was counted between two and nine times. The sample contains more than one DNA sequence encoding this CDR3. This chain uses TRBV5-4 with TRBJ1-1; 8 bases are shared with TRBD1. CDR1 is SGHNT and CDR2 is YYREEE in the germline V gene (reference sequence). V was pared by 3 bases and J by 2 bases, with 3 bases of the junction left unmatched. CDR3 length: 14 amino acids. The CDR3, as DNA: TGTGCCAGCAGCTGGGACAGGACAAACACTGAAGCTTTCTTT. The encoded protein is CASSWDRTNTEAFF.

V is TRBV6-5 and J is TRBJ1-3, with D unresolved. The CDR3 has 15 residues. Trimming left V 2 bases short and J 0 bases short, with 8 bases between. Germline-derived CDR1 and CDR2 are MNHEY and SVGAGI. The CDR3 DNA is TGTGCCAGCAGTTACAAACCGCGCTCTGGAAACACCATATATTTT. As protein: CASSYKPRSGNTIYF.

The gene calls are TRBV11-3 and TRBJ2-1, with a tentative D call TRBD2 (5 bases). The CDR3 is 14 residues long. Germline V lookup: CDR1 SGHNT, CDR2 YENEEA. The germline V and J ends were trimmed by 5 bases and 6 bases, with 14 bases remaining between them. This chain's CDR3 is CASSSRRSANEQFF. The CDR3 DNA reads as TGTGCCAGCAGCAGCCGGAGGTCCGCCAATGAGCAGTTCTTC. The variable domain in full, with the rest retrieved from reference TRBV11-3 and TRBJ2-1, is EAGVVQSPRYKIIEKKQPVAFWCNPISGHNTLYWYLQNLGQGPELLIRYENEEAVDDSQLPKDRFSAERLKGVDSTLKIQPAELGDSAVYLCASSSRRSANEQFFGPGTRLTVL.

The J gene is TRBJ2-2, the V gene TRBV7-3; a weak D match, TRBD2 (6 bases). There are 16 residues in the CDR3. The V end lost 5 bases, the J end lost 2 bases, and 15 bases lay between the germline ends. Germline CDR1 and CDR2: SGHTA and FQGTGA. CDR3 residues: CASSKTGTLNTGELFF. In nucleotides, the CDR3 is TGTGCCAGCAGCAAGACCGGGACTTTAAACACCGGGGAGCTGTTTTTT.

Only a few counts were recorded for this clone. Written as DNA, the CDR3 is TGTGCCAGCAGCTTCTTGACAGGGCGACATTTAAGTTACGAGCAGTACTTC. Amino acid sequence: CASSFLTGRHLSYEQYF. This chain connects TRBV2 to TRBJ2-7, with TRBD1 matching over 7 bases. CDR3 length equals 17 residues. V gave up 6 bases and J gave up 4 bases; unmatched junction bases: 18. Germline lookup yields CDR1 SNHLY and CDR2 FYNNEI.

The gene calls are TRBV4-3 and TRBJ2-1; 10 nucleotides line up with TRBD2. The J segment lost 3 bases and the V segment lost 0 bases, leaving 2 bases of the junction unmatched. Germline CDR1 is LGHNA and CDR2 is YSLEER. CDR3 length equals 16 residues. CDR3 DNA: TGCGCCAGCAGCCAAGATCTAGCGGGAGTCTACAATGAGCAGTTCTTC. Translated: CASSQDLAGVYNEQFF.

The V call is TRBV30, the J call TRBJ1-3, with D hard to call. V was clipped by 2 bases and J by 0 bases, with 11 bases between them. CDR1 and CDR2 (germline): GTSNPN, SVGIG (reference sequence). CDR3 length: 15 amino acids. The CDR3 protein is CAWSLLRYSGNTIYF. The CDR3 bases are TGTGCCTGGAGTCTCCTCAGGTACTCTGGAAACACCATATATTTT. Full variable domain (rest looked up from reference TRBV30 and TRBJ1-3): SQTIHQWPATLVQPVGSPLSLECTVEGTSNPNLYWYRQAAGRGLQLLFYSVGIGQISSEVPQNLSASRPQDRQFILSSKKLLLSDSGFYLCAWSLLRYSGNTIYFGEGSWLTVV.

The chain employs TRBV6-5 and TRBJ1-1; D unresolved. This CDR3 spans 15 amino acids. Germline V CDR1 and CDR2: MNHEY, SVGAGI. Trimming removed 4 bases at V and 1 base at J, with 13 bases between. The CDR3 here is CASSSLSGGNTEAFF. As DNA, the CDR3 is TGTGCCAGCAGTTCCCTCTCGGGAGGGAACACTGAAGCTTTCTTT.

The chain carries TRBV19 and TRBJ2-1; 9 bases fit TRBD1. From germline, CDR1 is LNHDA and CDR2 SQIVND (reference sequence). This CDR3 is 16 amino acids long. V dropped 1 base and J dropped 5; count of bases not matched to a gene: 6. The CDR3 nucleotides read TGTGCCAGTAGTATAGCCCGGGACAGGGACCACAATGAGCAGTTCTTC. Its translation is CASSIARDRDHNEQFF.

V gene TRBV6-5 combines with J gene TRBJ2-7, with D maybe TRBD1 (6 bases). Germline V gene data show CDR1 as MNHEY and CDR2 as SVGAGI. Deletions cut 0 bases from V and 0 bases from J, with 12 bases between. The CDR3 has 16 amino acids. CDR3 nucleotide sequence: TGTGCCAGCAGTTACTCGATAACAGGGAGCTCCTACGAGCAGTACTTC. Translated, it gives CASSYSITGSSYEQYF.

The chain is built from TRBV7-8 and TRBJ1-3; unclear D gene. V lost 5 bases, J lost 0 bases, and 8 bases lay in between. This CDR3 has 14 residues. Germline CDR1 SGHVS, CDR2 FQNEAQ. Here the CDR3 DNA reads TGTGCCAGCAGCACTCAATTCTCTGGAAACACCATATATTTT. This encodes CASSTQFSGNTIYF.

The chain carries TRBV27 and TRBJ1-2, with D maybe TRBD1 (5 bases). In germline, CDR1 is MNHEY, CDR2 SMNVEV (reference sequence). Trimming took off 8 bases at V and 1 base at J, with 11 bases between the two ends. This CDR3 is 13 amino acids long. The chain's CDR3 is CASGQGINYGYTF. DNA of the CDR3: TGTGCCAGCGGGCAGGGCATTAACTATGGCTACACCTTC.

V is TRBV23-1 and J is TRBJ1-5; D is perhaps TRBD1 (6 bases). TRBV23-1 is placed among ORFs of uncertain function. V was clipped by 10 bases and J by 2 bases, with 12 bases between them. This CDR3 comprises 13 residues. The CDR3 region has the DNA TGCGCCATCCCAGGGGCGGGCAATCAGCCCCAGCATTTT. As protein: CAIPGAGNQPQHF.

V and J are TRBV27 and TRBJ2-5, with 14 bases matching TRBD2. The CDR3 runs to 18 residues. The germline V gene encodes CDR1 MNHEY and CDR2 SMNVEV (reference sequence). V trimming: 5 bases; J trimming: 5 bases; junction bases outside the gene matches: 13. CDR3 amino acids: CASSPLGTSGSIGETQYF. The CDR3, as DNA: TGTGCCAGCAGTCCCCTAGGGACTAGCGGGAGTATAGGGGAGACCCAGTACTTC.